The 27 T cell receptor beta chains in this list originate from one sample, sequenced in a study of early T cells in non-severe SARS-CoV-2 infection. A single record per CDR3 protein comes from TCRdb applying MiXCR to the 5' RACE reads. The sample yields 50,000 to 60,000 distinct CDR3 sequences, 10% seen once. Sequencing was carried out using whole blood. The receptors originated from an adult who was a healthcare worker with PCR-confirmed SARS-CoV-2 infection or an uninfected control (not recorded which).

Many counts were recorded for this clonotype. This chain uses TRBV7-9 with TRBJ1-5, with D perhaps matching TRBD1 (5 bases). Germline values: CDR1 SEHNR, CDR2 FQNEAQ (reference sequence). V was shortened by 5 bases and J by 5 bases, with 13 bases between the two germline ends. The CDR3 length is 14 residues. The CDR3 is CASSVTGTHQPQHF. Here the CDR3 DNA reads TGTGCCAGCAGCGTTACAGGTACTCATCAGCCCCAGCATTTT.

This clonotype was seen a handful of times. The J gene is TRBJ2-1, the V gene TRBV20-1, with 10 bases lining up with TRBD1. Germline V gene data show CDR1 as DFQATT and CDR2 as SNEGSKA (reference sequence). The CDR3 length is 15 residues. Trimming removed 2 bases from V and 9 bases from J; junction bases left unmatched: 10. This CDR3 reads CSARKTGTGVGEQFF. The DNA for the CDR3 is TGCAGTGCTAGAAAAACCGGGACAGGGGTCGGTGAGCAGTTCTTC.

This clonotype was seen a few times. The CDR3 loop is CASSLELNTDTQYF. In nucleotides, the CDR3 is TGCGCCAGCAGCTTGGAGCTGAACACAGATACGCAGTATTTT. V and J are TRBV5-1 and TRBJ2-3; D gene unclear. CDR1 and CDR2 (germline): SGHRS, YFSETQ. The CDR3 contains 14 residues. The V and J ends lost 0 bases and 2 bases respectively, with 7 bases between them.

V usage is TRBV11-2 and J usage is TRBJ2-1, with D maybe TRBD2 (5 bases). Germline V gene lookup returns CDR1 SGHAT and CDR2 FQNNGV. This CDR3 has 14 residues. V was clipped by 8 bases and J by 0 bases, with 11 bases between them. Here the CDR3 reads CASSGLSSYNEQFF. In DNA, the CDR3 is TGTGCCAGCTCCGGACTCAGCTCCTACAATGAGCAGTTCTTC.

This clonotype was seen repeatedly, ten times or more. The chain is built from TRBV6-2 or TRBV6-3 and TRBJ2-7; tentative D call: TRBD2 (6 bases). The CDR3 is 15 residues long. Trimming cost V 2 bases and J 4 bases, with 15 bases left between them. Per the germline V gene, CDR1 is MNHEY and CDR2 is SVGEGT. The CDR3 coding sequence is TGTGCCAGCAGTTACACCGGGGGATCAGTTTACGAGCAGTACTTC. It is translated as CASSYTGGSVYEQYF.

This clonotype appeared many times. J is TRBJ2-2 and V is TRBV10-3, with unresolved D. The CDR3 runs 12 residues. V lost 7 bases and J 6 bases, leaving 9 bases between the germline ends. The V gene's germline CDR1 is ENHRY and CDR2 SYGVKD. This CDR3 reads CAIKAISGELFF. CDR3 nucleotide sequence: TGTGCCATCAAGGCCATTTCCGGGGAGCTGTTTTTT.

The chain couples TRBV7-6 to TRBJ2-1, with 9 bases that match TRBD2. The V and J ends lost 5 bases and 0 bases, in that order; junction bases with no gene match: 8. This CDR3 is built from 17 residues. Germline V gene sequence: CDR1 SGHVS, CDR2 FNYEAQ. CDR3 sequence: CASSPGLAQGSYNEQFF. The CDR3 bases are TGTGCCAGCAGCCCCGGACTAGCGCAGGGCTCCTACAATGAGCAGTTCTTC.

This clonotype appeared many times. The chain combines TRBV5-1 with TRBJ2-3; D call uncertain. Trimming shortened V by 2 bases and J by 2 bases, and 9 bases separated the two germline ends. CDR1 and CDR2 (germline): SGHRS, YFSETQ. This CDR3 has 14 amino acids. This CDR3 is CASSLDIFTDTQYF. CDR3 DNA: TGCGCCAGCAGCTTAGACATATTCACAGATACGCAGTATTTT.

This clonotype has a handful of counts. This chain connects TRBV11-2 to TRBJ2-7; TRBD2 agrees at 9 bases. This CDR3 is 15 amino acids long. Germline loops: CDR1 SGHAT, CDR2 FQNNGV. Trimming at V came to 3 bases and at J to 4 bases, leaving 7 bases not matched to a gene. For the CDR3, the DNA is TGTGCCAGCAGCTTCGTCGCGGGGGGGCCATACGAGCAGTACTTC. It is translated as CASSFVAGGPYEQYF. Using reference TRBV11-2 and TRBJ2-7 for the parts outside the CDR3, the full variable domain is EAGVAQSPRYKIIEKRQSVAFWCNPISGHATLYWYQQILGQGPKLLIQFQNNGVVDDSQLPKDRFSAERLKGVDSTLKIQPAKLEDSAVYLCASSFVAGGPYEQYFGPGTRLTVT.

The chain employs TRBV20-1 and TRBJ1-1, with D possibly TRBD1 on 5 matching bases. From germline, CDR1 is DFQATT and CDR2 SNEGSKA (reference sequence). CDR3 length equals 13 residues. The V end lost 3 bases, the J end lost 5 bases, and 13 bases lay between the germline ends. DNA of the CDR3: TGCAGTGCTAGGTGGGGCAGTATGACTGAAGCTTTCTTT. This codes for CSARWGSMTEAFF.

This clonotype came up a few times. The CDR3 nucleotides read TGTGCCATCGGTCAGTCGAACTATGGCTACACCTTC. It specifies CAIGQSNYGYTF. The V and J genes are TRBV6-6 and TRBJ1-2; D unclear. CDR3 size: 12 residues. V shed 10 bases and J shed 2 bases, with 11 bases lying between them. Looked up from germline, CDR1 is MNHNY and CDR2 is SVGAGI (reference sequence).

This clonotype was seen only a few times. The rearrangement uses TRBV29-1 and TRBJ2-1; 7 bases fit TRBD2. The CDR3 is made up of 14 amino acids. CDR1 and CDR2 (germline): SQVTM, ANQGSEA. The CDR3 sequence: CIAVVGGGINEQFF. Here the CDR3 DNA reads TGCATCGCCGTGGTAGGCGGGGGAATAAATGAGCAGTTCTTC.

This clonotype was detected a few times. This chain connects TRBV7-9 to TRBJ2-5, with D possibly being TRBD2 (6 bases). Trimming shortened V by 3 bases and J by 3 bases, and 14 bases separated the two germline ends. This CDR3 is built from 15 residues. Germline V gene lookup returns CDR1 SEHNR and CDR2 FQNEAQ (reference sequence). This CDR3 is CASSFGGWGEETQYF. In DNA form, the CDR3 reads TGTGCCAGCAGCTTCGGGGGATGGGGAGAAGAGACCCAGTACTTC.

This clonotype was seen once. CDR3 coding DNA: TGTGCCAGCAGCTCGGGACAGTTGCCCTACGAGCAGTACTTC. As protein: CASSSGQLPYEQYF. The genes are TRBV7-9 and TRBJ2-7; 7 nucleotides agree with TRBD1. CDR3 length equals 14 residues. Germline V lookup: CDR1 SEHNR, CDR2 FQNEAQ (reference sequence). With 4 bases clipped from V and 2 bases from J, the junction kept 5 bases outside the gene matches.

This clonotype was seen more than once but under ten times. The chain employs TRBV7-9 and TRBJ2-2, with 7 bases lining up with TRBD1. The CDR3 sequence is 13 residues long. CDR1 is SEHNR and CDR2 is FQNEAQ in the germline V gene (reference sequence). V lost 7 bases, J lost 6 bases, and 5 bases stayed unmatched. CDR3 loop: CASIPQGAGELFF. In DNA, the CDR3 is TGTGCCAGCATCCCGCAGGGGGCCGGGGAGCTGTTTTTT. Drawing the rest from reference TRBV7-9 and TRBJ2-2, the complete variable domain is DTGVSQNPRHKITKRGQNVTFRCDPISEHNRLYWYRQTLGQGPEFLTYFQNEAQLEKSRLLSDRFSAERPKGSFSTLEIQRTEQGDSAMYLCASIPQGAGELFFGEGSRLTVL.

This clonotype was seen a handful of times. The J gene is TRBJ2-5, the V gene TRBV18, with 7 positions matching TRBD1. The CDR3 is 14 amino acids. The trim removed 1 base at V and 3 bases at J, leaving 2 bases unmatched. CDR1 and CDR2 (germline): KGHSH, LQKENI. The chain's CDR3 is CASSPLGGEETQYF. The CDR3 nucleotides read TGTGCCAGCTCACCACTAGGGGGCGAAGAGACCCAGTACTTC.

This rearrangement joins TRBV29-1 to TRBJ1-1; D is possibly TRBD1 (5 bases). This CDR3 region has 16 residues. V shed 7 bases and J shed 1 base, with 22 bases lying between them. Germline V gene sequence: CDR1 SQVTM, CDR2 ANQGSEA. CDR3: CSARWGNRLQNTEAFF. The CDR3 DNA reads TGCAGCGCTCGGTGGGGTAACAGGCTCCAGAACACTGAAGCTTTCTTT.

This clonotype was detected only a few times. This chain links TRBV7-9 with TRBJ2-3; 7 bases map to TRBD1. J was trimmed by 2 bases and V by 5 bases; bases with no gene match: 4. Germline V lookup: CDR1 SEHNR, CDR2 FQNEAQ (reference sequence). CDR3 size: 14 residues. In nucleotides, the CDR3 is TGTGCCAGCAGCCAGGGACAGTACACAGATACGCAGTATTTT. This codes for CASSQGQYTDTQYF.

The sample holds many counts of this clonotype. The chain recombines TRBV6-2 or TRBV6-3 with TRBJ2-7; TRBD2 aligns across 12 bases. J lost 2 bases, V lost 9 bases, and 2 bases had no gene match. CDR1 and CDR2 from the germline V gene are MNHEY and SVGEGT. The CDR3 contains 13 residues. The DNA of the CDR3 is TGTGCCAGTGGACTAGCGGGAACCTACGAGCAGTACTTC. Translated, it gives CASGLAGTYEQYF.

This clonotype was observed at least ten times. The chain carries TRBV24-1 and TRBJ2-3, with 14 bases fitting TRBD2. Germline CDR1 is KGHDR and CDR2 is SFDVKD. The CDR3 is 18 residues long. V shed 4 bases, J shed 2 bases, and the junction held 7 bases outside the gene matches. As DNA, the CDR3 is TGTGCCACCAGTGAACGGACTAGCGGGAGGCCGTTCACAGATACGCAGTATTTT. Amino acids: CATSERTSGRPFTDTQYF.

This rearrangement joins TRBV7-2 to TRBJ2-1; 8 bases line up with TRBD2. The J segment lost 4 bases and the V segment lost 1 base, leaving 6 bases of the junction unmatched. The length of the CDR3 is 16 residues. Germline V gives CDR1 SGHTA, CDR2 FQGNSA. The CDR3 spells CASSLDPGGVYNEQFF. CDR3 DNA sequence: TGTGCCAGCAGCTTAGACCCGGGAGGGGTTTACAATGAGCAGTTCTTC.

The chain has TRBV10-3 and TRBJ1-6; D not resolved. This CDR3 contains 13 residues. V lost 10 bases, J lost 8 bases, and 15 bases lay in between. In germline, CDR1 is ENHRY, CDR2 SYGVKD. This chain's CDR3 is CANSLGLDSPLHF. DNA for the CDR3: TGTGCCAACTCCCTGGGTTTGGATTCACCCCTCCACTTT.

This clonotype was detected a few times. This rearrangement joins TRBV30 to TRBJ1-3, with a tentative D call TRBD1 (5 bases). CDR1 is GTSNPN, CDR2 SVGIG, per germline (reference sequence). V was pared by 0 bases and J by 4 bases, with 10 bases between. There are 14 residues in the CDR3. The CDR3 coding sequence is TGTGCCTGGAGTGTAAGCAGGGCCGGAAACACCATATATTTT. Protein product: CAWSVSRAGNTIYF. Based on the CDR3 plus reference TRBV30 and TRBJ1-3, the full variable domain is SQTIHQWPATLVQPVGSPLSLECTVEGTSNPNLYWYRQAAGRGLQLLFYSVGIGQISSEVPQNLSASRPQDRQFILSSKKLLLSDSGFYLCAWSVSRAGNTIYFGEGSWLTVV.

This clonotype was seen many times. V gene TRBV6-6 combines with J gene TRBJ1-1, with D hard to call. CDR1 MNHNY and CDR2 SVGAGI come from the germline V gene (reference sequence). The CDR3 has 13 amino acids. The V and J ends lost 5 bases and 5 bases respectively, with 12 bases between them. The CDR3 sequence: CASSPTPQTEAFF. CDR3 sequence (DNA): TGTGCCAGCAGTCCGACACCGCAGACTGAAGCTTTCTTT.

This clonotype was detected many times. This chain links TRBV2 with TRBJ1-1, with 7 bases that match TRBD1. Germline V gene data show CDR1 as SNHLY and CDR2 as FYNNEI. CDR3 size: 13 residues. J lost 4 bases, V lost 4 bases, and 3 bases had no gene match. The CDR3 region has the DNA TGTGCCAGCAGTGGGGACAGTGGCACTGAAGCTTTCTTT. Amino acids: CASSGDSGTEAFF.

This clonotype was seen a handful of times. V usage is TRBV18 and J usage is TRBJ1-5, with 10 bases fitting TRBD1. This CDR3 region has 15 residues. J gave up 3 bases and V 6 bases, and 5 bases lay outside the gene matches. Germline V gene lookup returns CDR1 KGHSH and CDR2 LQKENI. CDR3 DNA sequence: TGTGCCAGCTCGCCCGACAGGGGGCTCAATCAGCCCCAGCATTTT. As protein: CASSPDRGLNQPQHF.

This clonotype was seen repeatedly, ten times or more. The V call is TRBV3-1, the J call TRBJ2-5; 8 nucleotides match TRBD1. Trimming at V came to 1 base and at J to 5 bases, leaving 6 bases not matched to a gene. Germline CDR1 reads LGHDT; CDR2 reads YNNKEL (reference sequence). This CDR3 region has 15 residues. CDR3 protein: CASSQGTGSIETQYF. CDR3 coding DNA: TGTGCCAGCAGCCAAGGGACAGGGTCGATCGAGACCCAGTACTTC.